One and the same sample provided the 8 T cell receptor beta chains below, sequenced in a study of T cell responses to AZD1222 COVID-19 vaccine. Only in-frame clones appear in the TCRdb table, and some are missing; sequencing was by immunoSEQ multiplex PCR. The data contain about 150,000 clones, 92% of them singletons. The sample was peripheral blood, taken 28 days after the second AZD1222 dose. These TCRs come from an adult who received the AZD1222 COVID-19 vaccine.

This rearrangement joins TRBV7-9 to TRBJ2-7, with 10 nucleotides matching TRBD2. The V segment lost 2 bases and the J segment 3 bases; nucleotides outside the gene matches: 7. Germline V gene lookup returns CDR1 SEHNR and CDR2 FQNEAQ (reference sequence). The CDR3 consists of 16 residues. CDR3 protein: CASSLSSGGGNYEQYF. CDR3 nucleotide sequence: TGTGCCAGCAGCTTATCCAGCGGGGGGGGTAACTACGAGCAGTACTTC.

The rearrangement uses TRBV4-1 and TRBJ1-2, with 12 nucleotides matching TRBD1. The V gene's germline CDR1 is MGHRA and CDR2 YSYEKL. This CDR3 contains 17 residues. The V gene end was trimmed by 2 bases and the J gene end by 8 bases; junction bases not matched to a gene: 12. The CDR3 loop is CASSQPHRDRGRGGYTF. The CDR3 DNA reads TGCGCCAGCAGCCAACCCCACCGGGACAGGGGGCGTGGGGGCTACACCTTC.

The chain recombines TRBV10-3 with TRBJ2-2; the match to TRBD2 covers 7 bases. From germline, CDR1 is ENHRY and CDR2 SYGVKD. This CDR3 contains 12 residues. With 11 bases clipped from V and 0 bases from J, the junction kept 0 bases outside the gene matches. CDR3 nucleotides: TGTGCCGGGGGGGCGAACACCGGGGAGCTGTTTTTT. This sequence encodes CAGGANTGELFF.

The J gene is TRBJ2-7, the V gene TRBV7-2; D is perhaps TRBD2 (5 bases). Germline lookup yields CDR1 SGHTA and CDR2 FQGNSA. The CDR3 has 15 residues. V lost 3 bases to trimming and J lost 0 bases, with 12 bases between them. CDR3 sequence reads: CASSFGLGSSYEQYF. The CDR3, as DNA: TGTGCCAGCAGCTTCGGCCTTGGGAGCTCCTACGAGCAGTACTTC.

The rearrangement uses TRBV5-5 and TRBJ2-6; D not certain. This CDR3 contains 15 residues. CDR1 SGHKS and CDR2 YYEKEE come from the germline V gene (reference sequence). The V and J ends lost 1 base and 0 bases respectively, with 5 bases between them. This CDR3 reads CASSLLSSGANVLTF. The CDR3 region has the DNA TGTGCCAGCAGCTTGTTATCCTCTGGGGCCAACGTCCTGACTTTC.

This sequence joins TRBV28 and TRBJ1-5, with D perhaps matching TRBD1 (5 bases). V lost 5 bases and J lost 4, with 15 bases in between. Germline V lookup: CDR1 MDHEN, CDR2 SYDVKM. The CDR3 loop spans 15 amino acids. CDR3 region: CASSLIRERNQPQHF. The CDR3 DNA reads TGTGCCAGCAGTCTCATCAGGGAACGGAATCAGCCCCAGCATTTT.

The chain carries TRBV19 and TRBJ2-1, with a possible D match to TRBD1 (5 bases). Germline V CDR1 and CDR2: LNHDA, SQIVND (reference sequence). This CDR3 is 17 amino acids long. The V gene lost 3 bases and the J gene lost 0 bases, with 15 bases spanning the gap. The CDR3 DNA reads as TGTGCCAGTAGTATGGTTGACAGACCTAACTCCTACAATGAGCAGTTCTTC. As protein: CASSMVDRPNSYNEQFF.

CDR3 region: CASRPDRGGTEAFF. The CDR3 DNA is TGTGCCAGCAGACCTGACAGGGGCGGCACTGAAGCTTTCTTT. The chain uses TRBV7-9 and TRBJ1-1; 8 nucleotides line up with TRBD1. Per germline, CDR1 SEHNR and CDR2 FQNEAQ (reference sequence). Germline trimming cut 6 bases from V and 4 bases from J; bases unmatched to any gene: 7. The CDR3 has 14 amino acids.